The clone carrying this T cell receptor beta chain was picked up a small number of times. Its antigen is still unknown. The data stem from a study of beta chain features in type 1 diabetes. General observations from the study: All four CD4+ subsets from Type 1 diabetes patients carried moderately but significantly shorter TCRB CDR3s.

Germline loops: CDR1 SGDLS, CDR2 YYNGEE. The CDR3 totals 17 residues. Trimming took 4 bases from V and 2 from J, leaving 19 bases between them. All of the isolated RNA was reverse transcribed, so expressed TCRB transcripts were sequenced. Sequencing was performed with immunoSEQ multiplex PCR; in TCRdb, only in-frame clones are kept and a portion is missing. There are over 600,000 clones in the sample; under 15% occur only once, and more than 0.095% lies in the top ten. Sample: naive CD4+ T cells from blood. The clonotype comes from a man aged 25 to 40 with type 1 diabetes. The V gene is TRBV9, the J gene TRBJ2-1; possible D gene TRBD1, 8 bases. CDR3 residues: CASSPRQGTTAYNEQFF. The CDR3 DNA reads as TGTGCCAGCAGCCCTAGACAGGGGACTACGGCCTACAATGAGCAGTTCTTC.